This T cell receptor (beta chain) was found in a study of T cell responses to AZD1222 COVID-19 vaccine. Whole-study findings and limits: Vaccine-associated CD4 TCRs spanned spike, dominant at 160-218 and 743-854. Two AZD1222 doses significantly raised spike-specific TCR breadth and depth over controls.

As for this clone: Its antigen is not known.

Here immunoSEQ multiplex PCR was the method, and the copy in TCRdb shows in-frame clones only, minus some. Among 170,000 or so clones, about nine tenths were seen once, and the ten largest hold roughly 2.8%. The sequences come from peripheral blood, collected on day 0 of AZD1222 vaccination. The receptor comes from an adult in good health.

CDR3 coding DNA: TGTGCCAGCAGCCCCTCTTGGGGGGGGCCGCACAATGAGCAGTTCTTC. This translates into CASSPSWGGPHNEQFF. The rearrangement joins TRBV9 to TRBJ2-1; D may be TRBD2 (7 bases). Trimming cost V 4 bases and J 5 bases, with 19 bases left between them. CDR1 and CDR2 from the germline V gene are SGDLS and YYNGEE. The CDR3 spans 16 residues.